Following are 24 T cell receptor beta chains from one sample sequenced in a study of T cell therapy after organ transplantation. Sequenced by immunoSEQ multiplex PCR; TCRdb stores in-frame clones only, minus some. This table holds some 17,000 clones, around 86% found once. Their antigens are not known. Time point given: 20-29 weeks after completion of therapy. The input for sequencing was CD8+ T cells from blood, taken after autologous CMV-specific T cell therapy. The receptors were gathered from a human patient who had received a solid organ transplant and had CMV disease. Among the T cells, some may be from the graft donor.

This clone was recorded only once. The CDR3 DNA is TGTGCCAGCGAAAAAGCATGGACAGGGGGCTCGGGTGGCTACACCTTC. Protein product: CASEKAWTGGSGGYTF. The chain is built from TRBV7-8 and TRBJ1-2; 11 bases are shared with TRBD1. V trimming: 8 bases; J trimming: 7 bases; junction bases outside the gene matches: 15. There are 16 residues in the CDR3. The germline V gene has CDR1 SGHVS and CDR2 FQNEAQ.

In DNA, the CDR3 is TGCGCCAGCAGTGGACAGTTCAATCAGCCCCAGCATTTT. It translates to CASSGQFNQPQHF. This sequence joins TRBV10-2 and TRBJ1-5; D possibly corresponds to TRBD1 (5 bases). Germline CDR1 WSHSY, CDR2 SAAADI. CDR3 size: 13 residues. V lost 4 bases, J lost 3 bases, and 7 bases lay in between.

This clone was seen a single time. V gene TRBV19 combines with J gene TRBJ2-7; D may be TRBD2 (5 bases). The CDR3 is made up of 14 amino acids. CDR1 LNHDA and CDR2 SQIVND come from the germline V gene (reference sequence). The V gene lost 9 bases and the J gene lost 7 bases, with 22 bases spanning the gap. DNA of the CDR3: TGTGCCAGCAGTGACTCGACTGCGAGAGGGGAGCAGTACTTC. This gives the protein CASSDSTARGEQYF.

Concerning this clone itself: At one end the junction does not follow the germline gene, possibly because of a read error. The V gene is TRBV27, the J gene TRBJ2-7, with TRBD1 as a possible D gene (6 bases). The CDR3 runs to 15 residues. Germline CDR1 reads MNHEY; CDR2 reads SMNVEV (reference sequence). CDR3 sequence: CASSLSPGQTYEQYF. The CDR3 DNA reads as TGTGCCAGCAGTCTATCCCCGGGACAAACCTACGAGCAGTACTTC.

This sequence joins TRBV7-9 and TRBJ1-2; a weak D match, TRBD1 (5 bases). The CDR3 has 14 amino acids. V lost 3 bases, J lost 4 bases, and 12 bases lay in between. Germline V gene sequence: CDR1 SEHNR, CDR2 FQNEAQ (reference sequence). The CDR3 bases are TGTGCCAGCAGCTTGGGCCCCGGGACCTATGGCTACACCTTC. The encoded protein is CASSLGPGTYGYTF.

This rearrangement joins TRBV5-1 to TRBJ1-1, with TRBD1 as a possible D gene (6 bases). Germline lookup yields CDR1 SGHRS and CDR2 YFSETQ. V lost 1 base, J lost 7 bases, and 17 bases lay in between. CDR3 length: 15 residues. CDR3 region: CASSLMGGQGGEAFF. In DNA, the CDR3 is TGCGCCAGCAGCTTGATGGGGGGCCAGGGCGGTGAAGCTTTCTTT.

This chain joins TRBV2 and TRBJ2-3; unclear D gene. The CDR3 loop spans 14 amino acids. Germline V CDR1 and CDR2: SNHLY, FYNNEI. Trimming pared 10 bases from V and 0 bases from J, leaving 14 bases between. CDR3 loop: CATQGWSSTDTQYF. The DNA of the CDR3 is TGTGCCACTCAAGGGTGGTCTAGCACAGATACGCAGTATTTT.

In this sample, this clone turned up a few times. J is TRBJ1-5 and V is TRBV30; no firm D call. Germline V gene sequence: CDR1 GTSNPN, CDR2 SVGIG (reference sequence). There are 14 residues in the CDR3. Trimming cost V 1 base and J 3 bases, with 10 bases left between them. The CDR3 sequence: CAWSESWDNQPQHF. CDR3 bases: TGTGCCTGGAGTGAATCTTGGGACAATCAGCCCCAGCATTTT.

The chain employs TRBV28 and TRBJ1-1, with 7 bases fitting TRBD1. After removal of 2 bases from V and 0 bases from J, the junction contained 3 bases not matched to a gene. The CDR3 consists of 15 residues. Per the germline V gene, CDR1 is MDHEN and CDR2 is SYDVKM. This CDR3 is CASSLPTGLNTEAFF. CDR3 bases: TGTGCCAGCAGTTTACCGACAGGGTTGAACACTGAAGCTTTCTTT.

This chain joins TRBV30 and TRBJ2-7, with a tentative D call TRBD1 (6 bases). Looked up from germline, CDR1 is GTSNPN and CDR2 is SVGIG (reference sequence). The V end was cut by 8 bases, the J end by 1 base, with 15 bases between. CDR3 length: 13 amino acids. For the CDR3, the DNA is TGTGCCCTGATGGCAGGGGAATCCTACGAGCAGTACTTC. Its translation: CALMAGESYEQYF.

The V and J genes are TRBV5-4 and TRBJ1-2; D call uncertain. V was pared by 0 bases and J by 5 bases, with 11 bases between. This CDR3 is 14 amino acids long. Germline values: CDR1 SGHNT, CDR2 YYREEE (reference sequence). The CDR3 DNA reads as TGTGCCAGCAGCTTGGCAGCCCCTGTTTATGGCTACACCTTC. Translating it yields CASSLAAPVYGYTF.

This chain uses TRBV6-6 with TRBJ2-7, with D possibly called TRBD1 or TRBD2 (5 bases each). V lost 6 bases to trimming and J lost 0 bases, with 18 bases between them. Germline CDR1 reads MNHNY; CDR2 reads SVGAGI (reference sequence). The CDR3 is made up of 16 amino acids. The CDR3 loop is CASSSRGQGPSYEQYF. The CDR3 nucleotides read TGTGCCAGCAGCTCCCGCGGCCAGGGACCCTCCTACGAGCAGTACTTC.

This clone has just a few counts. The rearrangement uses TRBV6-5 and TRBJ2-7; the D is unclear. Germline V gives CDR1 MNHEY, CDR2 SVGAGI. The CDR3 length is 11 residues. Trimming took off 0 bases at V and 6 bases at J, with 3 bases between the two ends. CDR3 coding DNA: TGTGCCAGCAGTTACTCGACCGAGCAGTACTTC. Translation gives CASSYSTEQYF.

The chain combines TRBV19 with TRBJ1-2, with D maybe TRBD1 (5 bases). V lost 6 bases and J 6 bases, leaving 11 bases between the germline ends. CDR1 and CDR2 (germline): LNHDA, SQIVND (reference sequence). The CDR3 extends over 12 amino acids. As DNA, the CDR3 is TGTGCCAGTAGGCAAGGGACCCATGGCTACACCTTC. This gives the protein CASRQGTHGYTF. The whole variable domain, remainder taken from reference TRBV19 and TRBJ1-2, is DGGITQSPKYLFRKEGQNVTLSCEQNLNHDAMYWYRQDPGQGLRLIYYSQIVNDFQKGDIAEGYSVSREKKESFPLTVTSAQKNPTAFYLCASRQGTHGYTFGSGTRLTVV.

This clone occurred a few times. CDR3 sequence reads: CASSPRGLPRGYTF. The CDR3 DNA sequence: TGTGCCAGCAGCCCACGAGGGCTACCCCGGGGCTACACCTTC. The J gene is TRBJ1-2, the V gene TRBV5-6; no reliable D call. This CDR3 contains 14 residues. Germline-derived CDR1 and CDR2 are SGHDT and YYEEEE. V was clipped by 4 bases and J by 8 bases, with 18 bases between them.

This chain uses TRBV4-1 with TRBJ1-5, with 7 bases lining up with TRBD1. The CDR3 spans 15 residues. Germline trimming cut 0 bases from V and 7 bases from J; bases unmatched to any gene: 6. Germline V lookup: CDR1 MGHRA, CDR2 YSYEKL. The CDR3 reads CASSQETGQEQPQHF. Here the CDR3 DNA reads TGCGCCAGCAGCCAAGAGACAGGGCAGGAACAGCCCCAGCATTTT.

V gene TRBV7-6 combines with J gene TRBJ2-2; TRBD2 is a possible D gene (6 bases). Deletions cut 1 base from V and 7 bases from J, with 10 bases between. This CDR3 has 14 amino acids. Germline V lookup: CDR1 SGHVS, CDR2 FNYEAQ. The CDR3 loop is CASSLDSGVGELFF. The DNA of the CDR3 is TGTGCCAGCAGCTTAGATTCGGGGGTCGGGGAGCTGTTTTTT.

The chain carries TRBV10-3 and TRBJ1-2; 7 positions agree with TRBD1. CDR1 is ENHRY and CDR2 is SYGVKD in the germline V gene. The CDR3 extends over 16 amino acids. V dropped 0 bases and J dropped 0; count of bases not matched to a gene: 4. CDR3: CAISESRGSPNYGYTF. DNA for the CDR3: TGTGCCATCAGTGAGTCCAGGGGGTCACCTAACTATGGCTACACCTTC.

V gene TRBV4-2 combines with J gene TRBJ2-2; maybe TRBD2 (5 bases). Germline CDR1 is LGHNA and CDR2 is YNFKEQ. The CDR3 spans 14 residues. With 1 base removed from V and 7 bases from J, the gap between germline ends came to 10 bases. This CDR3 reads CASSQGLEGGELFF. The CDR3 DNA sequence: TGTGCCAGCAGCCAAGGACTTGAGGGCGGGGAGCTGTTTTTT.

Turning to this clone: The junction and the germline gene differ at one end; a read error may be behind it. The V call is TRBV7-2, the J call TRBJ1-1; 10 bases fit TRBD1. The CDR3 extends over 17 amino acids. The germline V gene has CDR1 SGHTA and CDR2 FQGNSA. CDR3 sequence (DNA): TGCGCCAGCAGCCCATGGGGGACAGGGGACTTGAACACTGAAGCTTTCTTT. This translates into CASSPWGTGDLNTEAFF.

The chain combines TRBV6-4 with TRBJ2-1; 12 bases are a match to TRBD2. Germline V CDR1 and CDR2: MRHNA, SNTAGT. V dropped 3 bases and J dropped 4; count of bases not matched to a gene: 1. The CDR3 extends over 15 amino acids. CDR3 in DNA: TGTGCCAGCAGTGAACTAGCGGGAGGTTACAATGAGCAGTTCTTC. Protein sequence: CASSELAGGYNEQFF.

The CDR3 nucleotides read TGCGCCAGCAGCCCTACTAGTTACAATGAGCAGTTCTTC. It encodes CASSPTSYNEQFF. The chain joins TRBV4-3 to TRBJ2-1; TRBD2 is a possible D gene (5 bases). The CDR3 has 13 residues. Trimming cost V 4 bases and J 4 bases, with 8 bases left between them. Germline lookup yields CDR1 LGHNA and CDR2 YSLEER.

The chain carries TRBV30 and TRBJ1-4; 7 bases align to TRBD1. Germline-derived CDR1 and CDR2 are GTSNPN and SVGIG (reference sequence). Trimming at V came to 2 bases and at J to 5 bases, leaving 2 bases not matched to a gene. This CDR3 is built from 13 residues. Written as DNA, the CDR3 is TGTGCCTGGAGTCAGGGGGACAATGAAAAACTGTTTTTT. Translation: CAWSQGDNEKLFF.

This chain links TRBV9 with TRBJ2-1, with 11 bases matching TRBD2. The CDR3 has 15 amino acids. Trimming cost V 4 bases and J 7 bases; bases outside gene matches: 7. Germline assignment: CDR1 SGDLS and CDR2 YYNGEE. Here the CDR3 reads CASSPRTSGWNEQFF. The CDR3 DNA sequence: TGTGCCAGCAGCCCCCGGACTAGCGGGTGGAATGAGCAGTTCTTC.